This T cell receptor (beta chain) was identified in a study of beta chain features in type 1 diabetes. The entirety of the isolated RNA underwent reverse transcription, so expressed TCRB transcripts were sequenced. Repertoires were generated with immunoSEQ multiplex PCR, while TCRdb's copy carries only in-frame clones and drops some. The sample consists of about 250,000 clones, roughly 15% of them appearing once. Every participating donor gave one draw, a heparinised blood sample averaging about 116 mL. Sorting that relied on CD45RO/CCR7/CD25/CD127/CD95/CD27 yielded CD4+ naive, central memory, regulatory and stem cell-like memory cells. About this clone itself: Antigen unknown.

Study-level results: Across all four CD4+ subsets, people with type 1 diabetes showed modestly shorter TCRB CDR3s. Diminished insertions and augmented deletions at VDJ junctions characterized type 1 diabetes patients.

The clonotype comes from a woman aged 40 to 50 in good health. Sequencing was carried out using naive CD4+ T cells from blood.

The CDR3 sequence is CASSLSETGGSYEQYF. CDR3 nucleotides: TGTGCCAGCAGCTTATCGGAAACAGGGGGATCCTACGAGCAGTACTTC. The genes are TRBV7-2 and TRBJ2-7, with TRBD1 matching over 8 bases. Germline lookup yields CDR1 SGHTA and CDR2 FQGNSA. CDR3 length: 16 residues. With V trimmed by 2 bases and J by 1 base, 7 bases remained unmatched.